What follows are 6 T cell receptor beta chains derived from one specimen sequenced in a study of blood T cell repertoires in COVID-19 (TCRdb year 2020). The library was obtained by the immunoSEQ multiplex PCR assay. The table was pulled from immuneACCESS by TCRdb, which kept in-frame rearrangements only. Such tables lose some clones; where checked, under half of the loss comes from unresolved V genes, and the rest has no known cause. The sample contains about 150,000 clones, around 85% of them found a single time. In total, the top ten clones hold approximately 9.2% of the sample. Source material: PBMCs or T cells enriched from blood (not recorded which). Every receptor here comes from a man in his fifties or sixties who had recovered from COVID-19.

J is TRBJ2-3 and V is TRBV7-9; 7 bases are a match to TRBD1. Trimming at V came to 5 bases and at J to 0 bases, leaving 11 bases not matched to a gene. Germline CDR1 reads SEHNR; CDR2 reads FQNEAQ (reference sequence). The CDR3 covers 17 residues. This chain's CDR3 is CASSPGTARSSTDTQYF. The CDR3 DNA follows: TGTGCCAGCAGCCCGGGGACAGCTCGTTCTAGCACAGATACGCAGTATTTT.

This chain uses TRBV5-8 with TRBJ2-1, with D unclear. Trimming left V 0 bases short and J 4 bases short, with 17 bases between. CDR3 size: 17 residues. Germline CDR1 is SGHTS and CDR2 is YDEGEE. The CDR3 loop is CASSLGIGRVAYNEQFF. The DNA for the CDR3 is TGTGCCAGCAGCTTGGGGATTGGCCGGGTGGCGTACAATGAGCAGTTCTTC.

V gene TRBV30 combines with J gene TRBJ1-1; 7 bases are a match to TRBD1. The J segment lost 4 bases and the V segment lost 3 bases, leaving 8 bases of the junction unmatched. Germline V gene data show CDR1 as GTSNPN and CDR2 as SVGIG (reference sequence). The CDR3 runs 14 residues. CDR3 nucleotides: TGTGCCTGGAGCGTAGGGGGCTCTGGCACTGAAGCTTTCTTT. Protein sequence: CAWSVGGSGTEAFF.

This CDR3 reads CASSPSGSYGYTF. CDR3 DNA: TGTGCCAGCTCACCATCCGGGAGCTATGGCTACACCTTC. The V call is TRBV18, the J call TRBJ1-2; D remains unclear. This CDR3 spans 13 amino acids. The V end lost 2 bases, the J end lost 4 bases, and 8 bases lay between the germline ends. Germline V CDR1 and CDR2: KGHSH, LQKENI.

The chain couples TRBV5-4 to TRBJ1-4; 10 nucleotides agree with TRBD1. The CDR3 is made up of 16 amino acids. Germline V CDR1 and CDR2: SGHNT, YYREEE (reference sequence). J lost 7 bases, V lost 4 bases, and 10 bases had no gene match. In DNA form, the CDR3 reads TGTGCCAGCAGCGAGGCGAGGGACAGGGGAACTGAAAAACTGTTTTTT. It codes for CASSEARDRGTEKLFF. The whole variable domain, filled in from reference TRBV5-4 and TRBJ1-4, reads ETGVTQSPTHLIKTRGQQVTLRCSSQSGHNTVSWYQQALGQGPQFIFQYYREEENGRGNFPPRFSGLQFPNYSSELNVNALELDDSALYLCASSEARDRGTEKLFFGSGTQLSVL.

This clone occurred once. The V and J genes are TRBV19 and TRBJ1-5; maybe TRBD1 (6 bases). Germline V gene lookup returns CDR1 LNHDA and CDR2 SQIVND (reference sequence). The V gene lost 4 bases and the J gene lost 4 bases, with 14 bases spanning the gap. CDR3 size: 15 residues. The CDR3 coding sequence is TGTGCCAGTAGTACTAGGCTGCAGGGGAATCAGCCCCAGCATTTT. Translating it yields CASSTRLQGNQPQHF.